The rows below give T cell receptor beta chains drawn from one sample of a study of OX40 agonist ivuxolimab in advanced cancers. The method was immunoSEQ multiplex PCR; TCRdb's version includes in-frame clones alone and lacks a portion of them. Of 100,000 or so clones in the sample, roughly 87% were seen once. The sequenced sample was CD4+ or CD8+ T cells sorted from blood, obtained in a trial of the OX40 agonist ivuxolimab. The receptors derive from an adult with an advanced solid tumor such as melanoma, head and neck, liver or kidney cancer. Both conserved end residues are part of each CDR3. The order of the fields is clone size, V gene, J gene, D gene, CDR3 DNA, CDR3 protein. The D gene is left open where the match is weak. Clone size appears in some rows only: once, few, many, or a class for an expanded clone.

>-|TRBV21-1|TRBJ1-4|-
TGTGCCAGCAGCAAATGGGACAGGGTTCGTAGGCGTGAAAAACTGTTTTTT
CASSKWDRVRRREKLFF
>-|TRBV28|TRBJ1-2|-
TGTGCCAGCAGTTTTCGTAGTATGGGTACAGTTGCTTATGTTGGCTACACCTTC
CASSFRSMGTVAYVGYTF
>-|TRBV5-4|TRBJ2-1|TRBD2
TGTGCCAGCACTACTAGCGATGCGAAGAAGCAGTTCTTC
CASTTSDAKKQFF
>-|TRBV5-5|TRBJ2-2|TRBD1
TGTGCCAGCGGCAAAGAGACGACAGGGACCGGGGAGCTGTTTTTT
CASGKETTGTGELFF
>-|TRBV29-1|TRBJ2-6|-
TGCAGCGATGAAAGTGGGGCCAACGTCCTGACTTTC
CSDESGANVLTF
>once|TRBV5-1|TRBJ2-3|-
TGCGCCAGCAGAACCGGAGGGGGTGCAGATACGCAGTATTTT
CASRTGGGADTQYF
>-|TRBV21-1|TRBJ2-1|-
TGTGCCAGCAGCAAACGGACTAGCGGGGGGGTTGATCACAATGAGCAGTTCTTC
CASSKRTSGGVDHNEQFF
>-|TRBV2|TRBJ1-6|-
TGTGCCAGCAGTGCCCCTGAGAGCTCACCCCTCCACTTT
CASSAPESSPLHF
>-|TRBV2|TRBJ1-4|-
TGTGCCAGCAGTGTTTCACAGGGAGAAAAACTGTTTTTT
CASSVSQGEKLFF
>-|TRBV27|TRBJ2-1|-
TGTGCCAGCAGGCAGGGAACTACGTCCTACAATGAGCAGTTCTTC
CASRQGTTSYNEQFF
>-|TRBV7-9|TRBJ1-4|-
TGTGCCAGCACCTCGAGTGGGAATGAAAAACTGTTTTTT
CASTSSGNEKLFF
>-|TRBV28|TRBJ2-1|-
TGTGCCAGCAGCCCCTGGACGGTCAGCTCCTACAATGAGCAGTTCTTC
CASSPWTVSSYNEQFF
>once|TRBV5-4|TRBJ2-7|TRBD1
TGTGCCAGCAGACAGACAGGGGTCTACGAGCAGTACTTC
CASRQTGVYEQYF
>once|TRBV5-4|TRBJ1-2|-
TGTGCCAGCAGCTTTGGGGGGGGATCTGGCTACACCTTC
CASSFGGGSGYTF
>-|TRBV10-1|TRBJ1-1|-
TGCGCCAGCAGTGATCGGGGTTTGCAGCCCGTGAACACTGAAGCTTTCTTT
CASSDRGLQPVNTEAFF
>-|TRBV5-4|TRBJ1-2|-
TGTGCCAGCAGCTCCCAGGGAAGCTATGGCTACACCTTC
CASSSQGSYGYTF
>-|TRBV7-3|TRBJ2-3|-
TGTGCCAGCAGCTTAACGGGACTTTTCACAGATACGCAGTATTTT
CASSLTGLFTDTQYF
>-|TRBV5-6|TRBJ2-5|-
TGTGCCAGCAGGGGTCTCTTGCTCGGGGTCCAAGAGACCCAGTACTTC
CASRGLLLGVQETQYF
>-|TRBV5-6|TRBJ1-1|TRBD1
TGTGCCAGCAGCCGAAGAGGGGGCGGCACTGAAGCTTTCTTT
CASSRRGGGTEAFF
>-|TRBV13|TRBJ2-6|-
TGTGCCAGCAGCTCCCCGGACGGTCGGTTGAGCTCTGGGGCCAACGTCCTGACTTTC
CASSSPDGRLSSGANVLTF
>-|TRBV18|TRBJ2-6|-
TGTGCCAGCTCTGGGACCGATACTTATACTGGGGCCAACGTCCTGACTTTC
CASSGTDTYTGANVLTF
>-|TRBV29-1|TRBJ1-2|TRBD1
TGCAGCGTTCCAGACAGGGTGCAGTTTAGTGGCTACACCTTC
CSVPDRVQFSGYTF
>-|TRBV7-7|TRBJ2-5|-
TGTGCTAGCAGCTTAGGAGGAGATACAGGAGGTCAAGAGACCCAGTACTTC
CASSLGGDTGGQETQYF
>few|TRBV7-9|TRBJ1-2|-
TGTGCCAGCAGCTTAGCGGGCAGGGGATATGGCTACACCTTC
CASSLAGRGYGYTF
>-|TRBV2|TRBJ2-7|-
TGTGCCAGCGGTGGGGGCTACGAGCAGTACTTC
CASGGGYEQYF
>-|TRBV5-1|TRBJ2-6|-
TGCGCCAGCAGCCCAGAGTCCGGGGCCAACGTCCTGACTTTC
CASSPESGANVLTF
>-|TRBV27|TRBJ1-1|-
TGTGCCAGCAGGACCCTCAGGGAGGGCACTGAAGCTTTCTTT
CASRTLREGTEAFF